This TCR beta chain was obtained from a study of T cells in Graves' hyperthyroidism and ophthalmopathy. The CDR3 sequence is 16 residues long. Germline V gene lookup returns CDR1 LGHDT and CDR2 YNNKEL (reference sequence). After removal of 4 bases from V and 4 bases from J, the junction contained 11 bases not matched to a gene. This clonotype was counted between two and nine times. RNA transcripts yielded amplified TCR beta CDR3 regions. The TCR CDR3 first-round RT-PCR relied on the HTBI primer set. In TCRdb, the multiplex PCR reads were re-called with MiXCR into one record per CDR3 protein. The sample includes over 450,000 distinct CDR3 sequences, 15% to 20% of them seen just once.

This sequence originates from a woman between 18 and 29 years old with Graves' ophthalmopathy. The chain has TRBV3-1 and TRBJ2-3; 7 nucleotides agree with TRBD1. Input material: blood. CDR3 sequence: CASSPTGVEVADTQYF. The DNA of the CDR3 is TGTGCCAGCAGCCCAACAGGGGTAGAGGTTGCAGATACGCAGTATTTT.